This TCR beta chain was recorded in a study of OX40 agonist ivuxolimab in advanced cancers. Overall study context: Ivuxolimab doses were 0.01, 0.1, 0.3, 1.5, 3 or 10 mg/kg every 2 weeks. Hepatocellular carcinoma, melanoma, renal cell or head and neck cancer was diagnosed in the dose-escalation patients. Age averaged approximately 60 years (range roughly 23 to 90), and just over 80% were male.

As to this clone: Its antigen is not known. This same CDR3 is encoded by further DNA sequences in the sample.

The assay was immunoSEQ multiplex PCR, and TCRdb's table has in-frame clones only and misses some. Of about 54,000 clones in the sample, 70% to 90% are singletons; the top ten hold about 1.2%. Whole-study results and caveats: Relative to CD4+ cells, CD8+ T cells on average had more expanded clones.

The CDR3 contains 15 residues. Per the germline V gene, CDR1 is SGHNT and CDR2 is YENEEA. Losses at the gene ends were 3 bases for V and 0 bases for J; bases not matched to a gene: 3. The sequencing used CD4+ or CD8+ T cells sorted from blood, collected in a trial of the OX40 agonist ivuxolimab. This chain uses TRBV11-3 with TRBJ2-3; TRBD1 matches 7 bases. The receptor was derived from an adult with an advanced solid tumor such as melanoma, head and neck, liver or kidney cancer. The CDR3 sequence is CASSLGTASTDTQYF. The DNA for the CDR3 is TGTGCCAGCAGCTTGGGGACAGCTAGCACAGATACGCAGTATTTT.